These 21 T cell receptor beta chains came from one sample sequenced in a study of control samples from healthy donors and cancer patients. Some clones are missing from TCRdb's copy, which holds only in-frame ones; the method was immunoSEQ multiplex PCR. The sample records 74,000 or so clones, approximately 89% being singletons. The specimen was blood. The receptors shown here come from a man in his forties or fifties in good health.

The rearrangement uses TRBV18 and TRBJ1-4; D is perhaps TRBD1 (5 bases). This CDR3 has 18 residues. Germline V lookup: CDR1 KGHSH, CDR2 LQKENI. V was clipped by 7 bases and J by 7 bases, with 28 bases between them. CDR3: CASFEQVEYGISTEKLFF. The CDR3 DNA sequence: TGTGCCAGCTTTGAACAGGTGGAATACGGCATCAGCACTGAAAAACTGTTTTTT.

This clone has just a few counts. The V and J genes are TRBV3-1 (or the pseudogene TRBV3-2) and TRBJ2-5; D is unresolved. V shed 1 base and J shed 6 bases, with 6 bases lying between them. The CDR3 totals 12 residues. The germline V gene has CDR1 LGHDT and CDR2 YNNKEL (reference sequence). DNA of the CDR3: TGTGCCAGCAGCCAAGTCGTGAAGACCCAGTACTTC. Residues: CASSQVVKTQYF.

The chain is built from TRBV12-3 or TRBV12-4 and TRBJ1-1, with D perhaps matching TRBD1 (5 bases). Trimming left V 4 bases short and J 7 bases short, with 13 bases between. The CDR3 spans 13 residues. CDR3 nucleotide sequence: TGTGCCAGCAGTTCGTTGGGGGATTTTGAAGCTTTCTTT. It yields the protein CASSSLGDFEAFF.

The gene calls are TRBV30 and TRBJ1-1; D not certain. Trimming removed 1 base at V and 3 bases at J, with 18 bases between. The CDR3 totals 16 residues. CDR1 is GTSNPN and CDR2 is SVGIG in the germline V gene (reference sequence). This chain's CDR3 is CAWSDSIPVGYTEAFF. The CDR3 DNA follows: TGTGCCTGGAGTGATAGCATACCAGTGGGCTACACTGAAGCTTTCTTT.

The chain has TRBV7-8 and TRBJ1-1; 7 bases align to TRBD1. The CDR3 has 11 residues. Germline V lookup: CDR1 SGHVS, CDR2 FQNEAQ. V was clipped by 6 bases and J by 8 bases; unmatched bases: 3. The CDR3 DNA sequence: TGTGCCAGCAGGGAGGGACAGGAAGCTTTCTTT. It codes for CASREGQEAFF. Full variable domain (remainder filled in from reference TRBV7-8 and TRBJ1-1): GAGVSQSPRYKVAKRGQDVALRCDPISGHVSLFWYQQALGQGPEFLTYFQNEAQLDKSGLPSDRFFAERPEGSVSTLKIQRTQQEDSAVYLCASREGQEAFFGQGTRLTVV.

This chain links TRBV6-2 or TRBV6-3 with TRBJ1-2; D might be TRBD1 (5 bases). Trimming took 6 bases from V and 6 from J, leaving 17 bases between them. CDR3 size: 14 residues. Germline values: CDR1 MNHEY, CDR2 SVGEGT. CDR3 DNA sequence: TGTGCCAGCAGCCAAGTTCCCACAGGTCATGGCTACACCTTC. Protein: CASSQVPTGHGYTF.

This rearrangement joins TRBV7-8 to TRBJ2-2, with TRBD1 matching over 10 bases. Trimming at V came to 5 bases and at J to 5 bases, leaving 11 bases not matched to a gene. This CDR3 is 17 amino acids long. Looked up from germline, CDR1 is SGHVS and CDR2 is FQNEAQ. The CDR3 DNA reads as TGTGCCAGCAGCCGACAGGGGGCCGGGAAGTGGACCGGGGAGCTGTTTTTT. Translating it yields CASSRQGAGKWTGELFF.

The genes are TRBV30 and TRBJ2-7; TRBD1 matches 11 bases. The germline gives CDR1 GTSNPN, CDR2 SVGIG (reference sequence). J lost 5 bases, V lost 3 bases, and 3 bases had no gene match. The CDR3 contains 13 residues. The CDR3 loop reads CAWRRTGGDEQYF. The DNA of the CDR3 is TGTGCCTGGAGAAGGACAGGGGGCGACGAGCAGTACTTC.

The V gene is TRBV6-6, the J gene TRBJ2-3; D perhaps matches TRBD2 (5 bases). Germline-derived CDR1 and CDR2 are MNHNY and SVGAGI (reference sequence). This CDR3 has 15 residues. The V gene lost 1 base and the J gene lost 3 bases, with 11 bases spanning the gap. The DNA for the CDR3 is TGTGCCAGCAGTTACTGGACTGAAGAAACAGATACGCAGTATTTT. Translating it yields CASSYWTEETDTQYF.

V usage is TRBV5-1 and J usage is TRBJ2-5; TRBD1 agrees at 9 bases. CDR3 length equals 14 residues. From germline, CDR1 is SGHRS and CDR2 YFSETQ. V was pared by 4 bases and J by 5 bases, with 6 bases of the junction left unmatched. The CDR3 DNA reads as TGCGCCAGCAGCCTACAGGGGGCGGTGGAGACCCAGTACTTC. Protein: CASSLQGAVETQYF.

The CDR3 loop reads CASSAGDRSATQPQHF. CDR3 coding DNA: TGTGCCAGCAGCGCAGGGGACAGGTCGGCCACTCAGCCCCAGCATTTT. V and J are TRBV7-9 and TRBJ1-5; 8 bases line up with TRBD1. The germline V gene has CDR1 SEHNR and CDR2 FQNEAQ (reference sequence). After removal of 5 bases from V and 6 bases from J, the junction contained 12 bases not matched to a gene. This CDR3 comprises 16 residues.

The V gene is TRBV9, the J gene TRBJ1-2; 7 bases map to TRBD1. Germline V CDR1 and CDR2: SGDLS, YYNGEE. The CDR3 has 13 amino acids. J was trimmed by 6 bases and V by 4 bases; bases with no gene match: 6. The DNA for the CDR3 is TGTGCCAGCAGCCCAACAGGGGCGGATGGCTACACCTTC. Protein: CASSPTGADGYTF.

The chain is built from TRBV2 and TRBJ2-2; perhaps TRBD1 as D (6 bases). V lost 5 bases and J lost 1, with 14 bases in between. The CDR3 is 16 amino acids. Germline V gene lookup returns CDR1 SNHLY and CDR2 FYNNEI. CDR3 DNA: TGTGCCAGCAGTATTCAGGGGACAAAGAACACCGGGGAGCTGTTTTTT. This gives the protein CASSIQGTKNTGELFF.

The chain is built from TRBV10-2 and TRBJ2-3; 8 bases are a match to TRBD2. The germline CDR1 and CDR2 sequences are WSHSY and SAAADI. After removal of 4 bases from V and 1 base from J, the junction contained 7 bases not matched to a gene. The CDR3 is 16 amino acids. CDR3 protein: CASSAGEAGGTDTQYF. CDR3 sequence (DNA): TGCGCCAGCAGTGCCGGTGAAGCGGGGGGCACAGATACGCAGTATTTT.

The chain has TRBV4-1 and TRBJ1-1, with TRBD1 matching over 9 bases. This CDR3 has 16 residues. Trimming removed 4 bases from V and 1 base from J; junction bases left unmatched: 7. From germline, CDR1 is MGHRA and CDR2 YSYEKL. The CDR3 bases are TGCGCCAGCAGCCTCTGGGACAGGGTTAGGAACACTGAAGCTTTCTTT. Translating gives CASSLWDRVRNTEAFF.

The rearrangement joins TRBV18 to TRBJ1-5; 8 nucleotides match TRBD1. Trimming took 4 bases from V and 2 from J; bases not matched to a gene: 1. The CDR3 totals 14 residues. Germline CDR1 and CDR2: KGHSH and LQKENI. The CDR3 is CASSLGQGNQPQHF. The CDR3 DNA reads TGTGCCAGCTCACTGGGACAGGGCAATCAGCCCCAGCATTTT.

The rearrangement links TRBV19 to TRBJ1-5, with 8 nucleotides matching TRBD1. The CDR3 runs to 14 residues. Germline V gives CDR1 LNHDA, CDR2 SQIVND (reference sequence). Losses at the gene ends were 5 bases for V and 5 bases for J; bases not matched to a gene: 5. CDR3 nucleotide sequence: TGTGCCAGTAGTGTCGGGACAGGAGATCAGCCCCAGCATTTT. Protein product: CASSVGTGDQPQHF.

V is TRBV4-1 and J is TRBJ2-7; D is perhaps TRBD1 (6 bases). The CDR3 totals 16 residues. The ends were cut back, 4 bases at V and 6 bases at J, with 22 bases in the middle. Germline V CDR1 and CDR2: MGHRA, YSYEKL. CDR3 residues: CASSRGSGTLGTEQYF. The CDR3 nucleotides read TGCGCCAGCAGCCGGGGCTCCGGGACACTCGGGACCGAGCAGTACTTC.

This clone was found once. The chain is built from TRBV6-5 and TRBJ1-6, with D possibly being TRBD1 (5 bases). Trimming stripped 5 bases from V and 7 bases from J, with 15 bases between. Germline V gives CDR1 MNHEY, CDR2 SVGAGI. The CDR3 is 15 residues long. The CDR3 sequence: CASSPEGMANSPLHF. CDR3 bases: TGTGCCAGCAGTCCGGAGGGGATGGCAAATTCACCCCTCCACTTT.

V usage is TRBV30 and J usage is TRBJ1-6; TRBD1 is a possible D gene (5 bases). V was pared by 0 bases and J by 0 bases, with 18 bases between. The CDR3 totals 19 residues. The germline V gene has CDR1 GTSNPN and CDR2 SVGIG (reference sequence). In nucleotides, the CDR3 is TGTGCCTGGAGTGTACAAAGGGACTTTTCGGGCTCCTATAATTCACCCCTCCACTTT. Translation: CAWSVQRDFSGSYNSPLHF.

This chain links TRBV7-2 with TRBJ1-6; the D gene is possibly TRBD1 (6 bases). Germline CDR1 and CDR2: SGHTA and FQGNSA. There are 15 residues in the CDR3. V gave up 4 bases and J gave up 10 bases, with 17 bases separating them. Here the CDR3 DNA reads TGTGCCAGCAGCTCGAACCCCCTAGGGGGGTCACCCCTCCACTTT. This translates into CASSSNPLGGSPLHF.